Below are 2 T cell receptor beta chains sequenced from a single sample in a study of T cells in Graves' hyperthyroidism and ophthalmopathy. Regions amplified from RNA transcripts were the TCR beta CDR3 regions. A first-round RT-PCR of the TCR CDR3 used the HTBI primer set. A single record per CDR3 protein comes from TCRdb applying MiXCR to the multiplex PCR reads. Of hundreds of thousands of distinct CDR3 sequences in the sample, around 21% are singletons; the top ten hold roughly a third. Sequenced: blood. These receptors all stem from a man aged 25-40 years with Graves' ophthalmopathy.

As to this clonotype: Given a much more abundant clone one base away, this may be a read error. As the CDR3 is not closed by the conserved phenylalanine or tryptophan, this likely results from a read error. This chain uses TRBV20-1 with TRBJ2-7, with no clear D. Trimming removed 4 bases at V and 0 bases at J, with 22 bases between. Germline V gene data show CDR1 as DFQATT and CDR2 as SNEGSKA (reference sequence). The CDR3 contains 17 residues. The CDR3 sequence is CSANDRASAGSSYEQYL. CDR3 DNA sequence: TGCAGTGCTAACGACCGGGCGTCGGCAGGAAGCTCCTACGAGCAGTACCTC.

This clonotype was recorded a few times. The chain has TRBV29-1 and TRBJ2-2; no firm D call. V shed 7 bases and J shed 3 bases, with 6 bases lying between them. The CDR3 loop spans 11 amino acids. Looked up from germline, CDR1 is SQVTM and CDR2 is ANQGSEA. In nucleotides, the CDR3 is TGCAGCGCCACCCACACCGGGGAGCTGTTTTTT. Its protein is CSATHTGELFF.